These 13 T cell receptor beta chains were all obtained from the same sample, sequenced in a study of blood T cells in healthy people across ages. Then a second PCR, running about 6 to 11 cycles, was carried out with a sample-barcoded 5' primer and a J-beta primer mix. TCRdb used MiXCR to reprocess the 5' RACE reads, holding one entry per CDR3 protein. The sample holds about 730,000 distinct CDR3 sequences, 40% to 45% seen once. The sequenced sample consisted of blood. Source of these receptors: an older woman in good health.

This clonotype was counted many times. The genes are TRBV29-1 and TRBJ2-3; maybe TRBD2 (5 bases). Deletions cut 3 bases from V and 4 bases from J, with 8 bases between. Per germline, CDR1 SQVTM and CDR2 ANQGSEA. CDR3 length equals 12 residues. The CDR3 nucleotides read TGCAGCGTTGAGGCAGCGGCAGATACGCAGTATTTT. Protein: CSVEAAADTQYF.

This clonotype was recorded many times. This chain connects TRBV7-8 to TRBJ2-1; D remains ambiguous. The CDR3 loop spans 12 amino acids. The germline V gene encodes CDR1 SGHVS and CDR2 FQNEAQ. Trimming took off 3 bases at V and 8 bases at J, with 8 bases between the two ends. CDR3 in DNA: TGTGCCAGCAGCTTGAGTCATGATGAGCAGTTCTTC. The encoded protein is CASSLSHDEQFF.

A few counts support this clonotype. The gene calls are TRBV7-6 and TRBJ2-3; D is undetermined. Trimming took 2 bases from V and 4 from J, leaving 10 bases between them. This CDR3 is 14 amino acids long. Germline lookup yields CDR1 SGHVS and CDR2 FNYEAQ. The CDR3 DNA follows: TGTGCCAGCAGCTTAAATAGGCTCTCAGATACGCAGTATTTT. This gives the protein CASSLNRLSDTQYF.

Note on this clonotype: The junction and the germline gene differ at one end; a read error may be behind it. For the CDR3, the DNA is TGTGCCGGCAGCTTAAGCTCTGGGACCAACGTCCTGACTTTC. Its protein product is CAGSLSSGTNVLTF. This chain connects TRBV5-6 to TRBJ2-6; D is uncertain. Per the germline V gene, CDR1 is SGHDT and CDR2 is YYEEEE. This CDR3 is built from 14 residues. The entire variable domain, with the rest obtained from reference TRBV5-6 and TRBJ2-6, is as follows: DAGVTQSPTHLIKTRGQQVTLRCSPKSGHDTVSWYQQALGQGPQFIFQYYEEEERQRGNFPDRFSGHQFPNYSSELNVNALLLGDSALYLCAGSLSSGTNVLTFGAGSRLTVL.

This clonotype appeared once. The chain carries TRBV11-2 and TRBJ2-3, with 9 bases aligning to TRBD2. The CDR3 is 17 residues long. J was trimmed by 4 bases and V by 2 bases; bases with no gene match: 10. Per the germline V gene, CDR1 is SGHAT and CDR2 is FQNNGV. The CDR3 sequence is CASSLRGVREGSDTQYF. CDR3 DNA: TGTGCCAGCAGCTTACGAGGAGTGCGGGAGGGCTCAGATACGCAGTATTTT.

DNA of the CDR3: TGTGCCACCAGCAGAGGAGTCGTTTGGTACGAGCAGTACTTC. It encodes CATSRGVVWYEQYF. The chain carries TRBV15 and TRBJ2-7; D is undetermined. V lost 1 base, J lost 4 bases, and 11 bases lay in between. The CDR3 loop spans 14 amino acids. Germline V gene data show CDR1 as LNHNV and CDR2 as YYDKDF (reference sequence).

CDR3 sequence reads: CASSQGYSGSRKDEQYF. In DNA, the CDR3 is TGCGCCAGCAGCCAAGGGTATAGCGGGAGTCGAAAAGACGAGCAGTACTTC. The J gene is TRBJ2-7, the V gene TRBV4-1, with 9 nucleotides matching TRBD2. CDR3 length: 17 amino acids. CDR1 and CDR2 from the germline V gene are MGHRA and YSYEKL. The ends lost 1 base at V and 5 bases at J; junction bases unmatched: 12.

The CDR3 is CASRRTKDSYNEQFF. As DNA, the CDR3 is TGTGCCAGCAGGCGAACTAAGGACTCCTACAATGAGCAGTTCTTC. This sequence joins TRBV5-6 and TRBJ2-1, with D unclear. Germline V lookup: CDR1 SGHDT, CDR2 YYEEEE. The CDR3 runs 15 residues. Trimming removed 5 bases at V and 0 bases at J, with 12 bases between.

The rearrangement joins TRBV24-1 to TRBJ2-1; 8 bases are a match to TRBD1. V lost 4 bases, J lost 6 bases, and 7 bases stayed unmatched. The CDR3 runs to 15 residues. Germline lookup yields CDR1 KGHDR and CDR2 SFDVKD. The DNA for the CDR3 is TGTGCCACCAGTGACCCTAGGACAGGGAGCAATGAGCAGTTCTTC. It translates to CATSDPRTGSNEQFF.

This clonotype was counted between two and nine times. The V call is TRBV6-1, the J call TRBJ2-7; D is tentatively TRBD1 or TRBD2 (7 bases each). This CDR3 region has 14 residues. In germline, CDR1 is MNHNS, CDR2 SASEGT. V lost 6 bases, J lost 3 bases, and 15 bases lay in between. CDR3 DNA: TGTGCCAGCAGAAAGGGGGGGGACAGCTACGAGCAGTACTTC. Protein: CASRKGGDSYEQYF.

This clonotype was observed a handful of times. The V call is TRBV20-1, the J call TRBJ2-3, with TRBD1 matching over 7 bases. This CDR3 has 15 amino acids. Germline CDR1 DFQATT, CDR2 SNEGSKA (reference sequence). V was clipped by 3 bases and J by 5 bases; unmatched bases: 11. The CDR3, as DNA: TGCAGTGCTAGGGCCCTGACAGGGACCTTAGATACGCAGTATTTT. It is translated as CSARALTGTLDTQYF.

This clonotype has just a few counts. The chain recombines TRBV18 with TRBJ2-5; TRBD2 aligns across 8 bases. Germline CDR1 KGHSH, CDR2 LQKENI. The CDR3 runs to 17 residues. V trimming: 0 bases; J trimming: 2 bases; junction bases outside the gene matches: 8. The CDR3 DNA sequence: TGTGCCAGCTCACCACCGGTAATAGCGGGGCGACAAGAGACCCAGTACTTC. Translating gives CASSPPVIAGRQETQYF.

The gene calls are TRBV5-1 and TRBJ1-4; TRBD1 agrees at 7 bases. CDR1 is SGHRS and CDR2 is YFSETQ in the germline V gene. The CDR3 runs to 13 residues. The J segment lost 8 bases and the V segment lost 1 base, leaving 2 bases of the junction unmatched. The CDR3 reads CASSLTGAEKLFF. For the CDR3, the DNA is TGCGCCAGCAGCTTGACAGGGGCGGAAAAACTGTTTTTT.